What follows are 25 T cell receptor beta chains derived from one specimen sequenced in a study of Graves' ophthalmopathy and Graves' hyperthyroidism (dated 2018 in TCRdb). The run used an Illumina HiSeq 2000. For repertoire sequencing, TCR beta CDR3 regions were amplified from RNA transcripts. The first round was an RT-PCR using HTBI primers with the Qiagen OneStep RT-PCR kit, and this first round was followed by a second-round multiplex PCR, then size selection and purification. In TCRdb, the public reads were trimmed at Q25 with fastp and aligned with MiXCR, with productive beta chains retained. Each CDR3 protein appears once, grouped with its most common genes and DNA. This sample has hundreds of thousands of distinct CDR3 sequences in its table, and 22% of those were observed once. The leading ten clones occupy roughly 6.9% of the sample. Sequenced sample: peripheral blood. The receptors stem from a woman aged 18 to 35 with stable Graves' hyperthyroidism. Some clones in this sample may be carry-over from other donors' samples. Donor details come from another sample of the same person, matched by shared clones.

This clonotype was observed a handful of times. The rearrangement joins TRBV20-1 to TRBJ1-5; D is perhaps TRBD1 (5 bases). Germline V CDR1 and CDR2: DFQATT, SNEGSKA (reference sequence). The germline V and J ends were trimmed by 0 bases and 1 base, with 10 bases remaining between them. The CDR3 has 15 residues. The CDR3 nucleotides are TGCAGTGCTAGAGATTGGGGGTTAAGCAATCAGCCCCAGCATTTT. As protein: CSARDWGLSNQPQHF.

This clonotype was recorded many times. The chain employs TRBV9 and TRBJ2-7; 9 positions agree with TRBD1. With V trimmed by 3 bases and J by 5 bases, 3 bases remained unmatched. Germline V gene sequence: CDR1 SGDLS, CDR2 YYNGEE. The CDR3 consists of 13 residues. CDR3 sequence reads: CASSARQGDEQYF. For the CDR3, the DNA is TGTGCCAGCAGCGCCAGACAGGGGGACGAGCAGTACTTC.

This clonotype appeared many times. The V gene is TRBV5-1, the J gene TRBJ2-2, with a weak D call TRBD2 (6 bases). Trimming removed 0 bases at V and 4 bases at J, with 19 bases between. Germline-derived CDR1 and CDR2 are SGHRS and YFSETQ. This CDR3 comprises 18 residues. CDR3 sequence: CASSLAPGLTASTGELFF. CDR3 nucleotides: TGCGCCAGCAGCTTGGCCCCGGGACTCACTGCGAGCACCGGGGAGCTGTTTTTT.

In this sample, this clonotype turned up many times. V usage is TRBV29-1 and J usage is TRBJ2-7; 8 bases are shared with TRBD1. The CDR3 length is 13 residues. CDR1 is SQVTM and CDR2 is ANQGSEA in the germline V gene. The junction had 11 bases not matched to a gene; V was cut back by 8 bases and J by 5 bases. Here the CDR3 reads CSYQDREFDEQYF. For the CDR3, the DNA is TGCAGCTACCAGGACAGGGAGTTTGACGAGCAGTACTTC.

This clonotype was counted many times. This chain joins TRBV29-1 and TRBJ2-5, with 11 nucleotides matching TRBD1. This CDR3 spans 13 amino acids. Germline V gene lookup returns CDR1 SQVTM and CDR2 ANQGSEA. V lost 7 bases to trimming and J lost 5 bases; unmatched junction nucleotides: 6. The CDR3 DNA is TGCAGCGGTACGGACAGGGGGCGCGAGACCCAGTACTTC. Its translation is CSGTDRGRETQYF.

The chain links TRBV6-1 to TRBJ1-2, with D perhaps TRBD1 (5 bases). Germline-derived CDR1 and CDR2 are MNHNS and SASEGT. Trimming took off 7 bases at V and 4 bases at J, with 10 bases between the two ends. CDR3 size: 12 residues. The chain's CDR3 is CASTKGRYGYTF. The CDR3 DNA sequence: TGTGCCAGCACCAAGGGACGCTATGGCTACACCTTC.

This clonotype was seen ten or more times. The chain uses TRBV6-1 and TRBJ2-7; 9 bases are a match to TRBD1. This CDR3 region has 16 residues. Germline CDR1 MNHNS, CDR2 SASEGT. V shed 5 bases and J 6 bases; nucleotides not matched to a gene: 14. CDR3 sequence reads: CASSPLPGQGSLEQYF. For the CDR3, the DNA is TGTGCCAGCAGTCCTCTTCCGGGACAGGGTTCCCTCGAGCAGTACTTC.

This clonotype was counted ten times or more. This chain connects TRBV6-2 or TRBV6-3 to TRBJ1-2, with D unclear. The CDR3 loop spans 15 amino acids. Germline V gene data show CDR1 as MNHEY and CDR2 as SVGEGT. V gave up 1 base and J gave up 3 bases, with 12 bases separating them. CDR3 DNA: TGTGCCAGCAGTTACTATATCCGGACGGACTATGGCTACACCTTC. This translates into CASSYYIRTDYGYTF.

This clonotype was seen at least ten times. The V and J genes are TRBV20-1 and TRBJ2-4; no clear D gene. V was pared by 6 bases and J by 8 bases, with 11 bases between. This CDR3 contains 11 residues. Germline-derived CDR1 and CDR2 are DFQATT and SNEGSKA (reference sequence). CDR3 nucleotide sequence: TGCAGTGCCATAATGGGGTACATTCAGTACTTC. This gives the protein CSAIMGYIQYF.

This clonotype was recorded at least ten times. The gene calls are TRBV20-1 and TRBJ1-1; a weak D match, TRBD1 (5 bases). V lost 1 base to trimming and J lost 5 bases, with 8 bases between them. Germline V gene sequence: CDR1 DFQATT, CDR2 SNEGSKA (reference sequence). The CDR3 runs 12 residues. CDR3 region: CSARVQGTEAFF. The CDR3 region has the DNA TGCAGTGCTAGAGTTCAGGGAACTGAAGCTTTCTTT.

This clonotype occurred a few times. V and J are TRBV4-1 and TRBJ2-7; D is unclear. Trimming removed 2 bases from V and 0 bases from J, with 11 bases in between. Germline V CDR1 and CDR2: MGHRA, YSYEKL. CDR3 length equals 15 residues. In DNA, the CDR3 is TGCGCCAGCAGCCAACCCAGATCGGGCTCCTACGAGCAGTACTTC. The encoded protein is CASSQPRSGSYEQYF.

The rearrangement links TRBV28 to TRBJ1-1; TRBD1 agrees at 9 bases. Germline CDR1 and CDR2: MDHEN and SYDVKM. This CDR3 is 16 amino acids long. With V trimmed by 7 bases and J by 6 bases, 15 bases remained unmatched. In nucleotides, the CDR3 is TGTGCCAGCACGCGGCCATTGGGGACAGGGATATCTGAAGCTTTCTTT. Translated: CASTRPLGTGISEAFF.

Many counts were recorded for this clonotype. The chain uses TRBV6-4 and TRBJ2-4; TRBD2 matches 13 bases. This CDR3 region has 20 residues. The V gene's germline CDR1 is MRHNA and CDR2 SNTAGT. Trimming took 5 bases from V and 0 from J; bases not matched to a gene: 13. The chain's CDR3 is CASSLSSGLAGPLAKNIQYF. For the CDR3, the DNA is TGTGCCAGCAGTCTAAGCTCGGGACTAGCGGGACCCTTAGCCAAAAACATTCAGTACTTC.

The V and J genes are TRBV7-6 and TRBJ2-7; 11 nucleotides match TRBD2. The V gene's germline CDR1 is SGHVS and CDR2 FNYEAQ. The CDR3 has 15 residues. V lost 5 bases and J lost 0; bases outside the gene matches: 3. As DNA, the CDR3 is TGTGCCAGCAGCCCTAGCGGGAGGCCCTCCTACGAGCAGTACTTC. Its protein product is CASSPSGRPSYEQYF.

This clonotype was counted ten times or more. The CDR3 loop is CASSSGAEGNQPQHF. Written as DNA, the CDR3 is TGTGCTAGTTCCTCGGGCGCGGAGGGCAATCAGCCCCAGCATTTT. The V and J genes are TRBV12-5 and TRBJ1-5, with D hard to call. CDR3 length: 15 amino acids. Germline V gene data show CDR1 as LGHNT and CDR2 as FRNRAP. Between the trimmed V and J ends, which lost 8 bases and 2 bases, there was a span of 16 bases.

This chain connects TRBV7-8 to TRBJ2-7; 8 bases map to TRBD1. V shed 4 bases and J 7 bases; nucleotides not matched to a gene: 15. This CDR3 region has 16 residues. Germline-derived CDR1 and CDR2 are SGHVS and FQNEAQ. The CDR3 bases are TGTGCCAGCAGCTCTGAACGGGGGACAGGTTCAAGGGAGCAGTACTTC. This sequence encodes CASSSERGTGSREQYF.

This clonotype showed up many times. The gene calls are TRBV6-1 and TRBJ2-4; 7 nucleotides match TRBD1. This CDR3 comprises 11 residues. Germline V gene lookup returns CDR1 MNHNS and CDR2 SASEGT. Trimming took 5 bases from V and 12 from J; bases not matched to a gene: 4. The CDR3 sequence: CASSLQGNQYF. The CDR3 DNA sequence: TGTGCCAGCAGTCTACAGGGGAATCAGTACTTC.

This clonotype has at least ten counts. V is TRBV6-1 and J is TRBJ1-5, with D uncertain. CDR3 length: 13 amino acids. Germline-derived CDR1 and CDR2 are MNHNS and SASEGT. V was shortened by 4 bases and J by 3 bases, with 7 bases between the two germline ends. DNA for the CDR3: TGTGCCAGCAGTGGTTCCACCAATCAGCCCCAGCATTTT. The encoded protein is CASSGSTNQPQHF.

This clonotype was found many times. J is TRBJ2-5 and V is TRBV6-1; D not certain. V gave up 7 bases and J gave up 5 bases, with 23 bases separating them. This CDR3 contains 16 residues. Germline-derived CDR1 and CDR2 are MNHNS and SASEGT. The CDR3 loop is CASILNPAPTGETQYF. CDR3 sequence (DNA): TGTGCCAGCATCCTGAACCCAGCCCCGACCGGGGAGACCCAGTACTTC.

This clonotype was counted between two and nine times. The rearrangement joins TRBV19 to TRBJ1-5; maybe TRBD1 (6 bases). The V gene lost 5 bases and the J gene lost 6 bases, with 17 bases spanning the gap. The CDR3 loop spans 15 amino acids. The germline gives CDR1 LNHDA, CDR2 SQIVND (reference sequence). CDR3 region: CASSQGNFGVQPQHF. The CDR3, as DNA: TGTGCCAGTAGTCAGGGGAATTTTGGTGTTCAGCCCCAGCATTTT.

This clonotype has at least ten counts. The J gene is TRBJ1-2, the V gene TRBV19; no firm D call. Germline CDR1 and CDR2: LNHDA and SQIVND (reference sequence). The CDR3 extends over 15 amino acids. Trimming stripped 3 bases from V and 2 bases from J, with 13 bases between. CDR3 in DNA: TGTGCCAGTAGTATCCAATCCGGGCTGAACTATGGCTACACCTTC. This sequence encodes CASSIQSGLNYGYTF. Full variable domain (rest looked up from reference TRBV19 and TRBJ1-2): DGGITQSPKYLFRKEGQNVTLSCEQNLNHDAMYWYRQDPGQGLRLIYYSQIVNDFQKGDIAEGYSVSREKKESFPLTVTSAQKNPTAFYLCASSIQSGLNYGYTFGSGTRLTVV.

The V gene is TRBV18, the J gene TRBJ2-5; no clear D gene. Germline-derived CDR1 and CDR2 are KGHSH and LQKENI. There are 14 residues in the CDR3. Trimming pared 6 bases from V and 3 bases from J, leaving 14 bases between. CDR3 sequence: CASSPGATEETQYF. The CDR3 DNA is TGTGCCAGCTCCCCGGGCGCCACTGAAGAGACCCAGTACTTC.

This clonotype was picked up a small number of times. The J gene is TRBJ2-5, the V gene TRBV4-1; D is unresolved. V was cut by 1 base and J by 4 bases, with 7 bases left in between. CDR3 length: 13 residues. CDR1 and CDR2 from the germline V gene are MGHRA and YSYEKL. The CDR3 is CASSQAASETQYF. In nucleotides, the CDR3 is TGCGCCAGCAGCCAAGCCGCGTCAGAGACCCAGTACTTC.

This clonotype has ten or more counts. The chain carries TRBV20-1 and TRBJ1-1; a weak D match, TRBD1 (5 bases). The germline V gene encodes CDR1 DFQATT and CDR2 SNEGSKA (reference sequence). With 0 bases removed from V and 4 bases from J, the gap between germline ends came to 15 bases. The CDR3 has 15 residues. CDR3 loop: CSARDLGQGVTEAFF. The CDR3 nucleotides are TGCAGTGCTAGAGATCTAGGGCAGGGCGTCACTGAAGCTTTCTTT.

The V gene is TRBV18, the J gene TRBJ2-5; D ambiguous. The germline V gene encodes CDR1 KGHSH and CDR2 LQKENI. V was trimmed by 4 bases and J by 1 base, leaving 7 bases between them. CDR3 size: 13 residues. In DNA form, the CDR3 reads TGTGCCAGCTCACAGTACGGCCAAGAGACCCAGTACTTC. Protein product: CASSQYGQETQYF.